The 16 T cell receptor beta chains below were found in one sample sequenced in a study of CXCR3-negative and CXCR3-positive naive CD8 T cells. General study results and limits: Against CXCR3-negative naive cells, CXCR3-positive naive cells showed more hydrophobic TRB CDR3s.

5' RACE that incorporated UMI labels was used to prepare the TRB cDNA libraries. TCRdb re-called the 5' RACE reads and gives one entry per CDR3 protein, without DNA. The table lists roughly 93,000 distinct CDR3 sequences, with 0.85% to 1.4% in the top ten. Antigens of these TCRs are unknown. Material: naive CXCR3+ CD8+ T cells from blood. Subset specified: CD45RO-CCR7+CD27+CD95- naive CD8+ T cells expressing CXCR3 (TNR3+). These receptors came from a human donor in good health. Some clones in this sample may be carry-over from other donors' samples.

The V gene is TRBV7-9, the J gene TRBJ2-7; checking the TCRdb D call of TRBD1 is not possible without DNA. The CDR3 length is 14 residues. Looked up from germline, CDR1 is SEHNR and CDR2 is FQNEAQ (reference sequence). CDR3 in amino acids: CASSLPGTDYEQYF. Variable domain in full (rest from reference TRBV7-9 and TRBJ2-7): DTGVSQNPRHKITKRGQNVTFRCDPISEHNRLYWYRQTLGQGPEFLTYFQNEAQLEKSRLLSDRFSAERPKGSFSTLEIQRTEQGDSAMYLCASSLPGTDYEQYFGPGTRLTVT.

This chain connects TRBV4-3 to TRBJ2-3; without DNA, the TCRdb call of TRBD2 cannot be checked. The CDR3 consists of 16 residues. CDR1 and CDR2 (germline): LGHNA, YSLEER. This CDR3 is CASSQDSSGYTDTQYF.

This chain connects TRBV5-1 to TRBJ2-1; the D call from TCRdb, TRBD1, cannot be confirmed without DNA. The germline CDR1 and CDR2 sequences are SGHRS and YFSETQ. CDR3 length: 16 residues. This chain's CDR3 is CASSLEAGGPYNEQFF.

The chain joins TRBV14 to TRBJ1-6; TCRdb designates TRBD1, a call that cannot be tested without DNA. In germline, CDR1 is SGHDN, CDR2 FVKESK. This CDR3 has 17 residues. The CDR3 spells CASSQEPDRVINSPLHF. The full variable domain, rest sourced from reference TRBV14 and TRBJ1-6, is EAGVTQFPSHSVIEKGQTVTLRCDPISGHDNLYWYRRVMGKEIKFLLHFVKESKQDESGMPNNRFLAERTGGTYSTLKVQPAELEDSGVYFCASSQEPDRVINSPLHFGNGTRLTVT.

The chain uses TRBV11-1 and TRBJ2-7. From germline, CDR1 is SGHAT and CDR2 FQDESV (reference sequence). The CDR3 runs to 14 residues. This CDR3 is CASSLDAVTYEQYF.

CDR3 region: CSVEDQREGLGYEQYF. The rearrangement joins TRBV29-1 to TRBJ2-7; the TRBD2 assignment by TCRdb is unverifiable without DNA. The germline gives CDR1 SQVTM, CDR2 ANQGSEA. The CDR3 has 16 residues.

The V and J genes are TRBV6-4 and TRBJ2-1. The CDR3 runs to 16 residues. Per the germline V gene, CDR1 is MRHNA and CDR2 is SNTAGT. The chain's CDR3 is CASSVIKGSVLNEQFF.

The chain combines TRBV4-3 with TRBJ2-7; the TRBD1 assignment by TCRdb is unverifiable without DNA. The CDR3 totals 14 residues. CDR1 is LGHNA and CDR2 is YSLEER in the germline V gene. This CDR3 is CASSQVGGFVEQYF.

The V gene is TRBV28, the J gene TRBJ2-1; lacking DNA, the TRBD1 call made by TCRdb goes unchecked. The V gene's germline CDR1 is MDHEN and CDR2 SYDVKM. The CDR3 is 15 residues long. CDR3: CASSSTRTVYNEQFF. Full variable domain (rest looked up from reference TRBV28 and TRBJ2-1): DVKVTQSSRYLVKRTGEKVFLECVQDMDHENMFWYRQDPGLGLRLIYFSYDVKMKEKGDIPEGYSVSREKKERFSLILESASTNQTSMYLCASSSTRTVYNEQFFGPGTRLTVL.

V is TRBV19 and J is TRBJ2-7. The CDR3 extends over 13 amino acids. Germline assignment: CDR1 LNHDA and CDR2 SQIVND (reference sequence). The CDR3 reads CASTQEGSYEQYF.

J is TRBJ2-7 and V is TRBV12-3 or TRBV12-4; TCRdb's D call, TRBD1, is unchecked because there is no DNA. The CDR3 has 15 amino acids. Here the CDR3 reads CASSLDRGVYYEQYF.

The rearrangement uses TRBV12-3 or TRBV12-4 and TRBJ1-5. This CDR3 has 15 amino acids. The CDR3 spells CASSLGIEGNQPQHF.

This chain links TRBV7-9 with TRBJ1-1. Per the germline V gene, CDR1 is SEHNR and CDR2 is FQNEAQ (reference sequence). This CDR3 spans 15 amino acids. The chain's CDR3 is CASSLWLVENTEAFF. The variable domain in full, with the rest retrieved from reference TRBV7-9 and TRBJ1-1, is DTGVSQNPRHKITKRGQNVTFRCDPISEHNRLYWYRQTLGQGPEFLTYFQNEAQLEKSRLLSDRFSAERPKGSFSTLEIQRTEQGDSAMYLCASSLWLVENTEAFFGQGTRLTVV.

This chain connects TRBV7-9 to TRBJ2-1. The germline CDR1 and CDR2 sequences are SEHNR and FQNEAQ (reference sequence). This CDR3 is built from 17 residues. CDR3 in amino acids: CASSLDVTYHSYNEQFF.

The CDR3 is CASSLNEGLNYGYTF. V usage is TRBV7-9 and J usage is TRBJ1-2. The length of the CDR3 is 15 residues. CDR1 and CDR2 (germline): SEHNR, FQNEAQ (reference sequence).

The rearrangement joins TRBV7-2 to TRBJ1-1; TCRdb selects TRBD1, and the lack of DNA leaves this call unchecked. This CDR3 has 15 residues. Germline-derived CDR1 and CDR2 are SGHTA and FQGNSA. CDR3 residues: CASSPGTALNTEAFF.